This T cell receptor beta chain was documented in a study of CD8 T cells in ankylosing spondylitis. This clonotype was observed a handful of times. As yet, its antigen is unknown. Per germline, CDR1 SGHNT and CDR2 YENEEA. Trimming took off 5 bases at V and 6 bases at J, with 18 bases between the two ends. This CDR3 has 15 amino acids. TCRdb fed the 5' RACE reads into MiXCR, producing one record per CDR3 protein. The data contain 190,000 or so distinct CDR3 sequences, 9.5% to 15% of them seen just once; the ten biggest clones take up more than 15%. The study's findings and limits: Disease-linked clones were CD8+ and relatively rare in peripheral blood. Previous work reported some of these motif variants in the synovial fluid and blood of reactive arthritis.

The J gene is TRBJ2-3, the V gene TRBV11-3; no clear D. Sequencing was carried out using blood, either unsorted or a sorted T cell fraction (not recorded which). The receptor's source is a male donor with ankylosing spondylitis or in good health (not recorded which). Written as DNA, the CDR3 is TGTGCCAGCAGCGTCCCCGATAAGTCTGATGATACGCAGTATTTT. This translates into CASSVPDKSDDTQYF.